The clone carrying this TCR beta chain was seen repeatedly, ten times or more. Its target is unknown. The data are from a study of metastatic and nonmetastatic thyroid tumors. Study details: Malignant thyroid and benign thyroid patients provided blood and tumor or nodule tissue whose repertoires were compared.

Via MiXCR, TCRdb re-called the PCR reads. The sample lists more than 90,000 clones; more than 9.5% were seen once. Findings of the study overall: Reports indicated that malignant thyroid tumors showed significantly higher TCR beta diversity than benign nodules did, in blood and tumor.

Thyroid surgery had not been preceded by any treatment in any patient. Sequencing input: blood. The sequence was obtained from a female donor with papillary thyroid cancer or a benign thyroid nodule (not recorded which). Some clones in this sample may be carry-over from other donors' samples.

CDR3 amino acids: CASSVGPLSGNTIYF. The CDR3 DNA reads as TGTGCCAGCAGCGTAGGCCCCCTCTCTGGAAACACCATATATTTT. The chain links TRBV9 to TRBJ1-3; D unclear. V lost 0 bases, J lost 0 bases, and 7 bases lay in between. Looked up from germline, CDR1 is SGDLS and CDR2 is YYNGEE. CDR3 size: 15 residues.